The present T cell receptor beta chain was sequenced within a study of T-cell memory formation after mild COVID-19. TCRdb reprocessed the 5' RACE reads via MiXCR and lists one record per CDR3 protein. Of approximately 260,000 distinct CDR3 sequences in the sample, 15% to 20% were seen once. CDR3 size: 14 residues. J lost 5 bases, V lost 6 bases, and 8 bases had no gene match. Sequenced: PBMCs or a T cell subset sorted from them (not recorded which). The source of this sequence is a man aged 18 to 35 who had mild COVID-19 (a few samples of this study predate the infection). Cell type and time point are not known. The gene calls are TRBV12-3 or TRBV12-4 and TRBJ2-5; TRBD2 agrees at 8 bases. The CDR3 loop reads CASRPGGSAETQYF. The CDR3 DNA follows: TGTGCCAGCAGACCGGGGGGGTCCGCGGAGACCCAGTACTTC.